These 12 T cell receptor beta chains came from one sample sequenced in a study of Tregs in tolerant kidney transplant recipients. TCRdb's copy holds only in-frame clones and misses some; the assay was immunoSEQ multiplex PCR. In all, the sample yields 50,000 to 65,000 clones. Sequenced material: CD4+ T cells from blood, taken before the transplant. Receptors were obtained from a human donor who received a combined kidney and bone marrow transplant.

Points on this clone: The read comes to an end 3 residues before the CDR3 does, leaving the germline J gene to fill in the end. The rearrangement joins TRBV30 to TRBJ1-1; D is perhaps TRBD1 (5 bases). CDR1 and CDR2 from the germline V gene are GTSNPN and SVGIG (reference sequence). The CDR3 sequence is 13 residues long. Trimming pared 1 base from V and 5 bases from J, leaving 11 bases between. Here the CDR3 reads CAWSGQGWTEAFF. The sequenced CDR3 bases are TGTGCCTGGAGTGGTCAGGGATGGACTGAA.

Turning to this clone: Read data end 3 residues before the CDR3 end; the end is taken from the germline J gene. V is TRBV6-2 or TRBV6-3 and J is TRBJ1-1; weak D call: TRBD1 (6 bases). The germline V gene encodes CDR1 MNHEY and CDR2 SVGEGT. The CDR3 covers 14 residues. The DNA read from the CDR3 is TGTGCCAGCAGTTACCCGGGGGGGGCCGGATCG. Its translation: CASSYPGGAGS. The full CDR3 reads CASSYPGGAGSAFF.

CDR3 in amino acids: CASSDKWASGGWSEQFF. The CDR3 DNA, read in part, is TGCGCCAGCAGTGATAAGTGGGCTAGCGGGGGTTGGAGTGAG. The gene calls are TRBV10-1 and TRBJ2-1; 10 bases align to TRBD2. The read terminates 3 residues ahead of where the CDR3 ends, so the germline J gene completes it. There are 17 residues in the CDR3. In germline, CDR1 is WNHNN, CDR2 SYGVQD (reference sequence). With V trimmed by 3 bases and J by 9 bases, 14 bases remained unmatched.

The CDR3 reads CASSLLGGDNEQFF. Incomplete CDR3 DNA: TGTGCCAGCTCACTTCTAGGGGGGGACAATGAG. The genes are TRBV18 and TRBJ2-1, with D perhaps TRBD2 (7 bases). The CDR3 end is not reached by the read, which stops 3 residues before it; the germline J gene fills it in. Germline-derived CDR1 and CDR2 are KGHSH and LQKENI. CDR3 size: 14 residues. V was pared by 4 bases and J by 5 bases, with 12 bases between.

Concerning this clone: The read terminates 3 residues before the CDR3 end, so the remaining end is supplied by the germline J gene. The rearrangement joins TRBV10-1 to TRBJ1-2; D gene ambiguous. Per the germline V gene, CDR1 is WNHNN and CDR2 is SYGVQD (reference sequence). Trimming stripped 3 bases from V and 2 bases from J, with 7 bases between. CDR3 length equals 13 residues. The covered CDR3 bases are TGCGCCAGCAGTGACTCCCCCAACTATGGC. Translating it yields CASSDSPNYG. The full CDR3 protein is CASSDSPNYGYTF.

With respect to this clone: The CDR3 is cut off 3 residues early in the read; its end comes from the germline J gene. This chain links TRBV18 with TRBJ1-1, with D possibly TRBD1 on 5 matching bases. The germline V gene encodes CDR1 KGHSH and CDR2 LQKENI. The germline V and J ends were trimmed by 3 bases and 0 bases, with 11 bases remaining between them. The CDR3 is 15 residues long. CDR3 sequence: CASSPSQALNTEAFF. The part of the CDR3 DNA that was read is TGTGCCAGCTCACCTTCACAGGCGTTGAACACTGAA.

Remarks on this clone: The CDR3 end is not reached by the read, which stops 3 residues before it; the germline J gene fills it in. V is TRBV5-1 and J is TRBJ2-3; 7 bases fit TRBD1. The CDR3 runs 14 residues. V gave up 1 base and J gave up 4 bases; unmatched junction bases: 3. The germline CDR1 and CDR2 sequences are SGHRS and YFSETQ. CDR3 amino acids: CASSLRQGSDTQYF. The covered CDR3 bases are TGCGCCAGCAGCTTGCGACAGGGTTCAGATACG.

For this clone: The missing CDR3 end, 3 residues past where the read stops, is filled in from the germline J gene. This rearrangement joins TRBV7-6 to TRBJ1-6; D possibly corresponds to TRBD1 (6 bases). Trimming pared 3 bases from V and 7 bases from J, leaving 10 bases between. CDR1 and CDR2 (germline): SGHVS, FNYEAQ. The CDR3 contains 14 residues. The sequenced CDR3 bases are TGTGCCAGCAGCTTCGGCAGGGGAAATTCACCC. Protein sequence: CASSFGRGNSP. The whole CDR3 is CASSFGRGNSPLHF.

The covered CDR3 bases are TGCGCCAGCAGCTTTGGACTAGCGGGGGCGGGAGATGAG. Protein product: CASSFGLAGAGDE. The full CDR3 protein is CASSFGLAGAGDEQFF. The chain carries TRBV5-1 and TRBJ2-1, with 13 nucleotides matching TRBD2. The read gets to within 3 residues of the CDR3 end, and the germline J gene fills in the rest. V was clipped by 2 bases and J by 8 bases; unmatched bases: 7. This CDR3 is 16 amino acids long. Germline V gene lookup returns CDR1 SGHRS and CDR2 YFSETQ.

Partial CDR3 DNA: TGTGCCAGCAGCTTAGTGCGTCAGGACGAG. Its protein is CASSLVRQDE. The entire CDR3 protein reads CASSLVRQDEQYF. The genes are TRBV7-2 and TRBJ2-7; D ambiguous. With the read ending 3 residues before the CDR3 end, the germline J gene is used to fill in that end. CDR3 length: 13 amino acids. Trimming removed 1 base at V and 5 bases at J, with 9 bases between. CDR1 is SGHTA and CDR2 is FQGNSA in the germline V gene.

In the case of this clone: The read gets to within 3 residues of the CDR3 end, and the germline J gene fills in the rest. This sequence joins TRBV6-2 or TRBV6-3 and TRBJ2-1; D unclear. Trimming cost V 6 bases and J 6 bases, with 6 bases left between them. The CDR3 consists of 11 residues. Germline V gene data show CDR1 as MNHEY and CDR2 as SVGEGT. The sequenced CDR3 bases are TGTGCCAGCAGCCCGTTCAATGAG. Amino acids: CASSPFNE. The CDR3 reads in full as CASSPFNEQFF.

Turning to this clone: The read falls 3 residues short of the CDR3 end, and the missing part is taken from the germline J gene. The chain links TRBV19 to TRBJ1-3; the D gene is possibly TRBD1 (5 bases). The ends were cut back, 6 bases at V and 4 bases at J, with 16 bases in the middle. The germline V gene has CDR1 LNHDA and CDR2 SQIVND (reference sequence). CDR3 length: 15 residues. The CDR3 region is CASSGPGGYGNTIYF. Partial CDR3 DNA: TGTGCCAGTAGCGGTCCGGGGGGATACGGAAACACC.